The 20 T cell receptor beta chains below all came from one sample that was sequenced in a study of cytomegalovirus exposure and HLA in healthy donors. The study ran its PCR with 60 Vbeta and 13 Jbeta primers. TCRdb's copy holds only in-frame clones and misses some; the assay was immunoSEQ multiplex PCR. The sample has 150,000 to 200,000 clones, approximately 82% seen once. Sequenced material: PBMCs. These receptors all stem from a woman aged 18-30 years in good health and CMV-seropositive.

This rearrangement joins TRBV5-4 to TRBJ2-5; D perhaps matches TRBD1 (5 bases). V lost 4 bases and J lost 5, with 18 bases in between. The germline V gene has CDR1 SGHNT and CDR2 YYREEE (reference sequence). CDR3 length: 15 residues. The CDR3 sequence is CASSPGAGSGETQYF. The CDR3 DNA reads TGTGCCAGCAGCCCTGGAGCAGGGTCAGGGGAGACCCAGTACTTC.

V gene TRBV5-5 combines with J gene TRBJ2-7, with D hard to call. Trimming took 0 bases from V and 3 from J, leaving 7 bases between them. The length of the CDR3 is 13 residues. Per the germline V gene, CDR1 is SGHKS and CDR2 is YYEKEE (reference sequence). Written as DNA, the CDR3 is TGTGCCAGCAGCTTGGGACTGAACTACGAGCAGTACGTC. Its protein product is CASSLGLNYEQYV.

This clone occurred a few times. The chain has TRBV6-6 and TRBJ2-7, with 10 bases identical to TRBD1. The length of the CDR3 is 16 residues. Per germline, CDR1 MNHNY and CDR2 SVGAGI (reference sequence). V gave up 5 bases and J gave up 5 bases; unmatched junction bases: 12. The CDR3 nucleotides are TGTGCCAGCAGTCACACCCCGGGACAGGGGTGGAACGAGCAGTACGTC. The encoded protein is CASSHTPGQGWNEQYV.

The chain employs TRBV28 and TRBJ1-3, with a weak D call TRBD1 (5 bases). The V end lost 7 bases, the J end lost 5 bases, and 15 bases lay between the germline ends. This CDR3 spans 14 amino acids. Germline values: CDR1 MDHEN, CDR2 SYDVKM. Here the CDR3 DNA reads TGTGCCAGCAAGGGGCCGTCTGGGAGAAACACCATATATTTT. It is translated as CASKGPSGRNTIYF. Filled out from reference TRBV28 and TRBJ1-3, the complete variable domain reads DVKVTQSSRYLVKRTGEKVFLECVQDMDHENMFWYRQDPGLGLRLIYFSYDVKMKEKGDIPEGYSVSREKKERFSLILESASTNQTSMYLCASKGPSGRNTIYFGEGSWLTVV.

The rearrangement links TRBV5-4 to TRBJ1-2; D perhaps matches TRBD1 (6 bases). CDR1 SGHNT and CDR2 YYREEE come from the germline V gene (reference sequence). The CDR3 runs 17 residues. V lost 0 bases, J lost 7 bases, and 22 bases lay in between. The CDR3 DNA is TGTGCCAGCAGCTTGGCGGACAGACCTAAGGGGTCGGGTGGCTACACCTTC. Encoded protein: CASSLADRPKGSGGYTF.

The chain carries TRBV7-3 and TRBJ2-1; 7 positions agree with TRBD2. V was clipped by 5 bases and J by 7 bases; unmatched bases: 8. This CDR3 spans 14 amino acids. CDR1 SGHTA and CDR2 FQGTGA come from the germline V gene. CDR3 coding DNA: TGTGCCAGCAGCGGGGGGGGTGATAGGAATGAGCAGTTCTTC. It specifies CASSGGGDRNEQFF.

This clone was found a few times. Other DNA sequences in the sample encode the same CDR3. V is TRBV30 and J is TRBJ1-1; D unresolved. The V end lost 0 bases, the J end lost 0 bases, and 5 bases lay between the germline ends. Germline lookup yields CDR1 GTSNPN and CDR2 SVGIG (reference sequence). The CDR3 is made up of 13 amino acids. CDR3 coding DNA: TGTGCCTGGAGTGTAGCACTGAACACTGAAGCTTTCTTT. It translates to CAWSVALNTEAFF.

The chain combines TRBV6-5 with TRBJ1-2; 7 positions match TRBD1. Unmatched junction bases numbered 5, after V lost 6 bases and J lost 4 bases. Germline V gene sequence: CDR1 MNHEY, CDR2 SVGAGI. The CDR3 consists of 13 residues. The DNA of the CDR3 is TGTGCCAGCAGCGAAGGGGGCACCTATGGCTACACCTTC. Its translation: CASSEGGTYGYTF.

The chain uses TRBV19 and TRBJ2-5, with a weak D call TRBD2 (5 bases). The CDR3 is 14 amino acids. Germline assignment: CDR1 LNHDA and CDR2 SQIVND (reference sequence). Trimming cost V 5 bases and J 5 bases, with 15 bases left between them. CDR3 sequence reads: CASSFGPRGETQYF. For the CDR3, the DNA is TGTGCCAGTAGTTTCGGACCGCGAGGGGAGACCCAGTACTTC.

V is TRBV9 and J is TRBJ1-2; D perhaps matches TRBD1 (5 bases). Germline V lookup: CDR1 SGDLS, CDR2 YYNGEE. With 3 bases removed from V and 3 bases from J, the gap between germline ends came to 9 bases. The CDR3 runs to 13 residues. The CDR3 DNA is TGTGCCAGCAGCGCCCAGGGTGACTATGGCTACACCTTC. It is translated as CASSAQGDYGYTF.

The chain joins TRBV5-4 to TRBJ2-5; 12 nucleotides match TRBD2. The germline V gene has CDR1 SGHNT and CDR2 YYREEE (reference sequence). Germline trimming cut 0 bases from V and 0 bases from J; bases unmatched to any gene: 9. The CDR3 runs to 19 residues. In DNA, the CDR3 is TGTGCCAGCAGCTTGGGGGTCTGGACTAGCGGGGACTACCAAGAGACCCAGTACTTC. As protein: CASSLGVWTSGDYQETQYF. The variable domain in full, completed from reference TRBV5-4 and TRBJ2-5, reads ETGVTQSPTHLIKTRGQQVTLRCSSQSGHNTVSWYQQALGQGPQFIFQYYREEENGRGNFPPRFSGLQFPNYSSELNVNALELDDSALYLCASSLGVWTSGDYQETQYFGPGTRLLVL.

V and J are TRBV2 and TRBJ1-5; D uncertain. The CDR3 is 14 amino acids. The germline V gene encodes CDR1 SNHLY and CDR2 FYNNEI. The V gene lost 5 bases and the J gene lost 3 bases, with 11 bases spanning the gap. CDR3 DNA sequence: TGTGCCAGCAGTTATGGCAGGAACAATCAGCCCCAGCATTTT. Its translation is CASSYGRNNQPQHF.

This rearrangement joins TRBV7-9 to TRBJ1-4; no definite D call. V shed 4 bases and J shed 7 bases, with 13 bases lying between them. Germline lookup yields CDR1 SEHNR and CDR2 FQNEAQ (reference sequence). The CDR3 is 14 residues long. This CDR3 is CASSSDNSAEKLFF. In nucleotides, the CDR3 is TGTGCCAGCAGCTCCGACAATTCGGCTGAAAAACTGTTTTTT.

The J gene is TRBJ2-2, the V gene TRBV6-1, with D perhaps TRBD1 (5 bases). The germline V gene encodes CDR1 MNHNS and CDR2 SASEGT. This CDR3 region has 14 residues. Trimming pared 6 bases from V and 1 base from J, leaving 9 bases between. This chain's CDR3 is CASRGPRNTGELFF. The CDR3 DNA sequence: TGTGCCAGCAGGGGGCCCCGGAACACCGGGGAGCTGTTTTTT.

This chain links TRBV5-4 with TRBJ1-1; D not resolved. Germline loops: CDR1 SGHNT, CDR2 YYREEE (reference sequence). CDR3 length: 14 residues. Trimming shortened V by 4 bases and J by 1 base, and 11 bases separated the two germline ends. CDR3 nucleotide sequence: TGTGCCAGCAGCCCCCGGGAGCCGAACACTGAAGCTTTCTTT. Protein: CASSPREPNTEAFF.

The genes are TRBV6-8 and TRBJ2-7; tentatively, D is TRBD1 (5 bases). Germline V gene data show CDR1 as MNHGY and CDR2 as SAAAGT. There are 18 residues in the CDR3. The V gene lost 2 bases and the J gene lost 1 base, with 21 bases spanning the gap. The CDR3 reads CASSYGSGGREVSYEQYV. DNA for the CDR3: TGTGCCAGCAGTTACGGGTCAGGCGGCAGGGAAGTGTCCTACGAGCAGTACGTC.

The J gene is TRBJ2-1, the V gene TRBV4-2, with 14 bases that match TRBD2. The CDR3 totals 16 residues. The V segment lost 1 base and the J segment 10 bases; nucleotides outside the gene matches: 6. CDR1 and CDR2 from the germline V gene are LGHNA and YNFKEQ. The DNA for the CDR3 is TGTGCCAGCAGCCAAGGGACTAGCGGGGGGCCAGAAGAGCAGTTCTTC. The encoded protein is CASSQGTSGGPEEQFF.

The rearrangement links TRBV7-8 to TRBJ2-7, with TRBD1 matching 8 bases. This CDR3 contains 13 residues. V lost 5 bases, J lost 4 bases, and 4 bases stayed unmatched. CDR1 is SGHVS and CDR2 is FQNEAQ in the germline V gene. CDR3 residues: CASSRQGRYEQYV. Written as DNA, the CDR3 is TGTGCCAGCAGCCGACAGGGGAGATACGAGCAGTACGTC.

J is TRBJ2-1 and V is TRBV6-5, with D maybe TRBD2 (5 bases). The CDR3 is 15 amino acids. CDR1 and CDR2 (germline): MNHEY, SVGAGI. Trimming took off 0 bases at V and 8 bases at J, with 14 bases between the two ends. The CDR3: CASSYSQTSGHEQFF. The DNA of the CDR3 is TGTGCCAGCAGTTACTCTCAAACTAGTGGGCATGAGCAGTTCTTC.

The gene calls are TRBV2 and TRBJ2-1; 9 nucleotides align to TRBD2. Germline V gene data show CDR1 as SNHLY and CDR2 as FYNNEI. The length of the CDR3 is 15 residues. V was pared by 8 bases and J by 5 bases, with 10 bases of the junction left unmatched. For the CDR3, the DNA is TGTGCCAGCGGAGCGAGCGGGGGGAGAAACAATGAGCAGTTCTTC. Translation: CASGASGGRNNEQFF.